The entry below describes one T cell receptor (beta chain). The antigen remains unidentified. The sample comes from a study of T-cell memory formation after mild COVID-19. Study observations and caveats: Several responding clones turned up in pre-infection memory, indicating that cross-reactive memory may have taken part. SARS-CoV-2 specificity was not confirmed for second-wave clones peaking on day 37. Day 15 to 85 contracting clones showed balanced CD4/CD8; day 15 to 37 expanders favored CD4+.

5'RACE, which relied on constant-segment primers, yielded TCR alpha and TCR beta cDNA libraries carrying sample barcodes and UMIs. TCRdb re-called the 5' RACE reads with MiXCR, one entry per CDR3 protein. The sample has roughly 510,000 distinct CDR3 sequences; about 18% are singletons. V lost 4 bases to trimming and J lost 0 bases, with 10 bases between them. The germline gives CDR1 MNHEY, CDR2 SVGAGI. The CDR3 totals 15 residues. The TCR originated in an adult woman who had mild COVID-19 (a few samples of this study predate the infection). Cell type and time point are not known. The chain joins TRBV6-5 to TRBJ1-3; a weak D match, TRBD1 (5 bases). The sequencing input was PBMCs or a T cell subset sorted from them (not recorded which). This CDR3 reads CASSSGGYSGNTIYF. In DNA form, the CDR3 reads TGTGCCAGCAGTTCGGGGGGGTACTCTGGAAACACCATATATTTT.